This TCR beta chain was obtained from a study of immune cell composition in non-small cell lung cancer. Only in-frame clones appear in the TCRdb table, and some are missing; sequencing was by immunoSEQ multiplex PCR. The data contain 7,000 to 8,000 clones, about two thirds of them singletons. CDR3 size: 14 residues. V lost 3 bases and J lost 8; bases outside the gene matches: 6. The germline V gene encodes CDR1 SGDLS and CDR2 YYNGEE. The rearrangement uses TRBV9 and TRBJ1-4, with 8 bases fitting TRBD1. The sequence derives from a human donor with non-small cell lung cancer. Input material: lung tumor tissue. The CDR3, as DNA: TGTGCCAGCAGCGCGGACAGGGTTGACGAAAAACTGTTTTTT. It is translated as CASSADRVDEKLFF.